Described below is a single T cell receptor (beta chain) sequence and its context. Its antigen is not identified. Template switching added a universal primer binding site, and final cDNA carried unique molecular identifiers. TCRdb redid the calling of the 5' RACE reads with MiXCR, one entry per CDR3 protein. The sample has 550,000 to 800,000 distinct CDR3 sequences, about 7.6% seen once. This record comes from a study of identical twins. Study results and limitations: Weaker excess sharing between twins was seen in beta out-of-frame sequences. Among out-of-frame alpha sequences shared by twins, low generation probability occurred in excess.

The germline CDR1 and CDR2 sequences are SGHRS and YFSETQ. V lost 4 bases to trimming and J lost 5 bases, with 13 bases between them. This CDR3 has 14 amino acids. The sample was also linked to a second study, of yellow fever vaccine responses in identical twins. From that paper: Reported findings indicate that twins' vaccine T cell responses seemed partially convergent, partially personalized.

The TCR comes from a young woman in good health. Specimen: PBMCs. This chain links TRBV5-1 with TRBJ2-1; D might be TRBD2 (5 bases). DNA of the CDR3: TGCGCCAGCAGCAATGACTACGATAACAATGAGCAGTTCTTC. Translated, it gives CASSNDYDNNEQFF.